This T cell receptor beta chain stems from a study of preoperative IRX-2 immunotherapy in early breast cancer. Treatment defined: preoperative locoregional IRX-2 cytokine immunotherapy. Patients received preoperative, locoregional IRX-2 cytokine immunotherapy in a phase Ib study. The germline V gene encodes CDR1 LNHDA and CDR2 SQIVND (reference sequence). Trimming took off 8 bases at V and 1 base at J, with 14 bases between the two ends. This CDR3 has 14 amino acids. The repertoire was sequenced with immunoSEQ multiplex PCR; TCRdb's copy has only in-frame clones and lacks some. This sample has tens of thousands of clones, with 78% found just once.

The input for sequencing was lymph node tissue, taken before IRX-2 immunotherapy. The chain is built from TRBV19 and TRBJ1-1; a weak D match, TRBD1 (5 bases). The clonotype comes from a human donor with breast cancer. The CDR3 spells CASYPGRPNTEAFF. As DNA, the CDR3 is TGTGCCAGTTACCCGGGACGCCCGAACACTGAAGCTTTCTTT.